This T cell receptor (beta chain) stems from a study of CD8+ T cells in alopecia areata. Study background: The drug, tofacitinib, lasted 6 to 18 months, followed by 6 months off drug. Study-level findings and limits: Clonality in lesional scalp, especially alopecia totalis/universalis, exceeded that of normal scalp.

Reverse transcription of extracted RNA yielded cDNA, which provided the sequencing template. Only in-frame clones appear in the TCRdb table, and some are missing; sequencing was by immunoSEQ multiplex PCR. The repertoire includes about 290,000 clones, over 45% of them detected once, and approximately 1.7% sits in the top ten. Stated treatment: oral pan-JAK inhibitor, 5-10 mg twice daily. Peripheral blood and lesional scalp punch biopsies were taken from alopecia areata patients. Sorting of PBMCs yielded the CD4+ and CD8+ T cells. This clone has only a few counts. Its antigen is still unknown. This CDR3 spans 17 amino acids. V was trimmed by 4 bases and J by 4 bases, leaving 19 bases between them. CDR1 and CDR2 from the germline V gene are SEHNR and FQNEAQ (reference sequence).

The specimen was CD4+ T cells sorted from blood, collected at week 24, from a patient treated with tofacitinib. V usage is TRBV7-9 and J usage is TRBJ2-2; D possibly uses TRBD1 or TRBD2 (6 bases each). The TCR comes from a human donor with alopecia areata. CDR3 sequence reads: CASSYRGGLQGTGELFF. The CDR3 DNA is TGTGCCAGCAGCTACCGAGGGGGACTGCAGGGCACCGGGGAGCTGTTTTTT. The full variable domain, in which reference TRBV7-9 and TRBJ2-2 provide the parts outside the CDR3, is DTGVSQNPRHKITKRGQNVTFRCDPISEHNRLYWYRQTLGQGPEFLTYFQNEAQLEKSRLLSDRFSAERPKGSFSTLEIQRTEQGDSAMYLCASSYRGGLQGTGELFFGEGSRLTVL.